Sequencing of this T cell receptor beta chain was carried out in a study of post-analysis software for immune sequencing data. Study-wide findings and caveats: The F measure placed samples prepared in the same batch into strongly shared clusters. Versus controls, multiple sclerosis patients showed significantly lower diversity (normalized Chao1).

Included in the TCR beta cDNA libraries were unique molecular identifiers. There were roughly 0.95 to 11 million T cells, and 450,000 to 550,000 cDNA molecules came from them. Via MiXCR, TCRdb re-called the PCR reads, giving one row per CDR3 protein. This table has around 770,000 distinct CDR3 sequences, more than 45% appearing once. This clonotype was found a few times. Its antigen is not known. The sequencing sample was made of blood. The receptor was derived from a girl under 18 with multiple sclerosis.

In nucleotides, the CDR3 is TGTGCCAGCAGCTCGGACGGGCGCTCGGAGACCCAGTACTTC. Amino acids: CASSSDGRSETQYF. The V gene is TRBV11-2, the J gene TRBJ2-5; D is unclear. Germline V gives CDR1 SGHAT, CDR2 FQNNGV. Deletions cut 4 bases from V and 5 bases from J, with 14 bases between. The CDR3 contains 14 residues.